A selection of T cell receptor beta chains follows, all from one sample in a study of CD8 T cells in ankylosing spondylitis. TCRdb ran MiXCR on the 5' RACE reads and lists one entry per CDR3 protein. The data show about 500,000 distinct CDR3 sequences, approximately 5.3% seen once. Sequencing was carried out using blood, either unsorted or a sorted T cell fraction (not recorded which). The receptors derive from a male donor with ankylosing spondylitis. Each CDR3 is given with its conserved first and last residue. Each record gives: J gene, V gene, D gene, clone size, CDR3 protein, CDR3 DNA. D genes are given only for firm matches. A clone size is listed for some rows: how often the clone was seen (once, few, many), or a class if it is expanded.

J gene: TRBJ2-2
V gene: TRBV6-5
D gene: NA
clone size: many
CDR3 protein: CASSYSQVGANTGELFF
CDR3 DNA: TGTGCCAGCAGTTACTCGCAAGTGGGGGCGAACACCGGGGAGCTGTTTTTT

J gene: TRBJ2-3
V gene: TRBV10-3
D gene: TRBD2
clone size: many
CDR3 protein: CAISQRGEPDTQYF
CDR3 DNA: TGTGCCATCAGCCAGCGGGGGGAACCAGATACGCAGTATTTT

J gene: TRBJ2-7
V gene: TRBV28
D gene: TRBD2
clone size: many
CDR3 protein: CASSLFREGHYEQYF
CDR3 DNA: TGTGCCAGCAGTTTATTCCGGGAGGGCCACTACGAGCAGTACTTC

J gene: TRBJ2-5
V gene: TRBV5-6
D gene: NA
clone size: many
CDR3 protein: CASSVRPGVQETQYF
CDR3 DNA: TGTGCCAGCAGCGTCCGGCCGGGGGTCCAAGAGACCCAGTACTTC

J gene: TRBJ2-6
V gene: TRBV5-1
D gene: NA
clone size: few
CDR3 protein: CASALRDRDNVLTF
CDR3 DNA: TGCGCCAGCGCGCTGCGGGATCGGGACAACGTCCTGACTTTC

J gene: TRBJ1-5
V gene: TRBV7-9
D gene: NA
clone size: many
CDR3 protein: CASSPLRGSPLEPQHF
CDR3 DNA: TGTGCCAGCAGCCCCTTGAGGGGTTCCCCTTTGGAGCCCCAGCATTTT

J gene: TRBJ2-3
V gene: TRBV20-1
D gene: TRBD2
clone size: NA
CDR3 protein: CSASRLAGGQDTQYF
CDR3 DNA: TGCAGTGCTAGTAGACTAGCGGGGGGTCAAGATACGCAGTATTTT

J gene: TRBJ2-3
V gene: TRBV5-6
D gene: NA
clone size: many
CDR3 protein: CASSRATNTDTQYF
CDR3 DNA: TGTGCCAGCAGCCGGGCAACTAACACAGATACGCAGTATTTT

J gene: TRBJ1-5
V gene: TRBV6-2/TRBV6-3
D gene: NA
clone size: NA
CDR3 protein: CASNPLQRDQPQHF
CDR3 DNA: TGTGCCAGCAACCCATTGCAAAGGGATCAGCCCCAGCATTTT

J gene: TRBJ2-1
V gene: TRBV4-3
D gene: NA
clone size: NA
CDR3 protein: CASSRSEPYNEQFF
CDR3 DNA: TGCGCCAGCAGCCGATCGGAGCCCTACAATGAGCAGTTCTTC

J gene: TRBJ2-1
V gene: TRBV3-1
D gene: NA
clone size: many
CDR3 protein: CASSQEPGSYNEQFF
CDR3 DNA: TGTGCCAGCAGCCAAGAACCAGGGTCATACAATGAGCAGTTCTTC

J gene: TRBJ2-7
V gene: TRBV28
D gene: NA
clone size: many
CDR3 protein: CASSPSAAQFNYEQYF
CDR3 DNA: TGTGCCAGCAGCCCCTCCGCAGCACAATTTAACTACGAGCAGTACTTC

J gene: TRBJ2-7
V gene: TRBV20-1
D gene: TRBD2
clone size: few
CDR3 protein: CSARGASGSHEQYF
CDR3 DNA: TGCAGTGCTAGAGGTGCTAGCGGGAGCCACGAGCAGTACTTC

J gene: TRBJ2-7
V gene: TRBV4-1
D gene: NA
clone size: few
CDR3 protein: CASSQAVDSITYEQYF
CDR3 DNA: TGCGCCAGCAGCCAAGCCGTGGACAGCATAACCTACGAGCAGTACTTC

J gene: TRBJ2-5
V gene: TRBV7-9
D gene: NA
clone size: many
CDR3 protein: CASSPLGGGGETQYF
CDR3 DNA: TGTGCCAGCAGCCCTCTTGGGGGTGGAGGAGAGACCCAGTACTTC

J gene: TRBJ2-1
V gene: TRBV20-1
D gene: TRBD2
clone size: many
CDR3 protein: CSARGGTSRLYNEQFF
CDR3 DNA: TGCAGTGCTAGGGGGGGGACTAGCAGACTCTACAATGAGCAGTTCTTC

J gene: TRBJ2-1
V gene: TRBV29-1
D gene: NA
clone size: many
CDR3 protein: CSVPPNIDNEQFF
CDR3 DNA: TGCAGCGTTCCCCCGAACATCGACAATGAGCAGTTCTTC

J gene: TRBJ1-3
V gene: TRBV7-6
D gene: NA
clone size: many
CDR3 protein: CASARRGGLGAEGNTIYF
CDR3 DNA: TGTGCCAGCGCAAGAAGGGGTGGCCTCGGGGCGGAAGGAAACACCATATATTTT

J gene: TRBJ2-2
V gene: TRBV5-1
D gene: TRBD1
clone size: many
CDR3 protein: CATRQPGQANTGELFF
CDR3 DNA: TGCGCCACCCGACAGCCGGGACAGGCGAACACCGGGGAGCTGTTTTTT

J gene: TRBJ2-1
V gene: TRBV6-5
D gene: NA
clone size: NA
CDR3 protein: CASSTRAQQFF
CDR3 DNA: TGTGCCAGCAGTACCCGGGCTCAGCAGTTCTTC

J gene: TRBJ2-1
V gene: TRBV6-1
D gene: NA
clone size: many
CDR3 protein: CASRGGSHREQFF
CDR3 DNA: TGTGCCAGCAGGGGGGGATCCCATCGTGAGCAGTTCTTC

J gene: TRBJ1-6
V gene: TRBV27
D gene: NA
clone size: many
CDR3 protein: CATRAGLRTPLHF
CDR3 DNA: TGTGCCACCCGGGCAGGCCTTAGGACACCCCTCCACTTT

J gene: TRBJ1-2
V gene: TRBV6-1
D gene: NA
clone size: many
CDR3 protein: CASRITRGKGGYTF
CDR3 DNA: TGTGCCAGCAGAATAACCAGGGGAAAGGGTGGCTACACCTTC

J gene: TRBJ2-1
V gene: TRBV12-3/TRBV12-4
D gene: TRBD2
clone size: many
CDR3 protein: CASSSRGLYGRAGDEQFF
CDR3 DNA: TGTGCCAGCAGTTCCCGGGGGCTATACGGGAGGGCGGGCGATGAGCAGTTCTTC

J gene: TRBJ1-4
V gene: TRBV20-1
D gene: NA
clone size: many
CDR3 protein: CSARTKQVNEKLFF
CDR3 DNA: TGCAGTGCTCGTACGAAACAGGTGAATGAAAAACTGTTTTTT

J gene: TRBJ2-1
V gene: TRBV20-1
D gene: TRBD2
clone size: many
CDR3 protein: CSASPSGTDNEQFF
CDR3 DNA: TGCAGTGCTAGTCCCAGCGGGACCGACAATGAGCAGTTCTTC

J gene: TRBJ1-1
V gene: TRBV20-1
D gene: NA
clone size: many
CDR3 protein: CSAQLIVGGEAFF
CDR3 DNA: TGCAGTGCCCAATTGATAGTGGGGGGTGAAGCTTTCTTT

J gene: TRBJ1-4
V gene: TRBV10-3
D gene: NA
clone size: many
CDR3 protein: CAIIQNYDTTNEKLFF
CDR3 DNA: TGTGCCATCATCCAAAATTATGATACAACTAATGAAAAACTGTTTTTT

J gene: TRBJ1-5
V gene: TRBV6-6
D gene: NA
clone size: many
CDR3 protein: CASSSFPGQPQHF
CDR3 DNA: TGTGCCAGCAGTTCATTTCCAGGTCAGCCCCAGCATTTT

J gene: TRBJ1-5
V gene: TRBV20-1
D gene: NA
clone size: NA
CDR3 protein: CSARGDPDQPQHF
CDR3 DNA: TGCAGTGCTAGAGGAGACCCGGACCAGCCCCAGCATTTT

J gene: TRBJ2-3
V gene: TRBV7-8
D gene: NA
clone size: many
CDR3 protein: CASSIGSPLFDTQYF
CDR3 DNA: TGTGCCAGCAGCATCGGGTCACCTCTATTTGATACGCAGTATTTT

J gene: TRBJ1-1
V gene: TRBV5-1
D gene: TRBD1
clone size: few
CDR3 protein: CASSRGTGGLTEAFF
CDR3 DNA: TGCGCCAGCAGCCGCGGGACAGGGGGCCTCACTGAAGCTTTCTTT

J gene: TRBJ1-2
V gene: TRBV18
D gene: TRBD1
clone size: NA
CDR3 protein: CATSVGTGNYGYTF
CDR3 DNA: TGTGCCACCTCCGTCGGGACAGGAAACTATGGCTACACCTTC

J gene: TRBJ1-5
V gene: TRBV20-1
D gene: NA
clone size: many
CDR3 protein: CSARRTGPGNQPQHF
CDR3 DNA: TGCAGTGCTAGAAGAACGGGACCGGGCAATCAGCCCCAGCATTTT

J gene: TRBJ2-7
V gene: TRBV5-1
D gene: TRBD2
clone size: many
CDR3 protein: CASTKGTSGIYEQYF
CDR3 DNA: TGCGCCAGCACAAAAGGGACTAGCGGGATTTACGAGCAGTACTTC

J gene: TRBJ2-3
V gene: TRBV30
D gene: NA
clone size: NA
CDR3 protein: CAWRRRVGTDTQYF
CDR3 DNA: TGTGCCTGGAGAAGGCGTGTAGGCACAGATACGCAGTATTTT

J gene: TRBJ2-7
V gene: TRBV6-2/TRBV6-3
D gene: TRBD2
clone size: few
CDR3 protein: CASRLSGSAYEQYF
CDR3 DNA: TGTGCCAGCAGGCTTAGCGGGAGTGCCTACGAGCAGTACTTC

J gene: TRBJ2-5
V gene: TRBV4-2
D gene: NA
clone size: NA
CDR3 protein: CASTGGAKEETQYF
CDR3 DNA: TGTGCCAGCACCGGAGGAGCAAAAGAAGAGACCCAGTACTTC

J gene: TRBJ2-1
V gene: TRBV20-1
D gene: NA
clone size: few
CDR3 protein: CSARATRLAYNEQFF
CDR3 DNA: TGCAGTGCTAGAGCGACTAGGCTGGCCTACAATGAGCAGTTCTTC

J gene: TRBJ2-1
V gene: TRBV21-1
D gene: NA
clone size: many
CDR3 protein: CASSASDVDNEQFF
CDR3 DNA: TGTGCCAGCAGCGCATCGGACGTAGACAATGAGCAGTTCTTC

J gene: TRBJ2-1
V gene: TRBV5-1
D gene: NA
clone size: NA
CDR3 protein: CASSFGDIYNEQFF
CDR3 DNA: TGCGCCAGCAGCTTCGGAGACATCTACAATGAGCAGTTCTTC